The rows below give T cell receptor beta chains drawn from one sample of a study of cytomegalovirus exposure and HLA in healthy donors. Profiled with immunoSEQ multiplex PCR; TCRdb holds only in-frame clones, not every one. The data hold roughly 6,200 clones, with about half observed a single time. Sequencing was carried out using PBMCs. These receptors came from a man aged 25-40 years in good health and CMV-seropositive. Each CDR3 is given with its conserved first and last residue. The D gene is left open where the match is weak. Clone size is shown for a subset of rows, as once, few, many or a class of expanded clone.

clone size	V gene	D gene	J gene	CDR3 DNA	CDR3 protein
-	TRBV4-3	TRBD2	TRBJ2-7	TGCGCCAGCAGCCAAGGACTAGCGGGAGTCCACGAGCAGTACTTC	CASSQGLAGVHEQYF
-	TRBV6-5	-	TRBJ1-6	TGTGCCAGCAGAGCCGGACTGAGCAATTCACCCCTCCACTTT	CASRAGLSNSPLHF
-	TRBV6-6	-	TRBJ1-5	TGTGCCAGCAGTTACGTCGGGGGTCAGCCCCAGCATTTT	CASSYVGGQPQHF
few	TRBV6-5	-	TRBJ2-2	TGTGCCGTACGACAGAACACCGGGGAGCTGTTTTTT	CAVRQNTGELFF
-	TRBV2	TRBD1	TRBJ1-3	TGTGCCAGCAGTGCCAGGGGGTTAGTTTCAAACACCATATATTTT	CASSARGLVSNTIYF
few	TRBV11-2	-	TRBJ1-1	TGTGCCAGCATCCGTCGGGGGAACACTGAAGCTTTCTTT	CASIRRGNTEAFF
-	TRBV7-2	-	TRBJ2-7	TGTGCCAGCAGCTTAGGGGGACACCTCGAGCAGTACTTC	CASSLGGHLEQYF
few	TRBV4-1	-	TRBJ1-5	TGCGCCAGCAGCCAAGAATTGGGGAGAAGTTGGAGCAATCAGCCCCAGCATTTT	CASSQELGRSWSNQPQHF
-	TRBV30	TRBD2	TRBJ2-1	TGTGCCTGGAGTGGAGGTGGACTAGCGGTTATAAGCTCCTACAATGAGCAGTTCTTC	CAWSGGGLAVISSYNEQFF
-	TRBV7-2	TRBD1	TRBJ2-3	TGTGCCAGCAGCGGCCCCGGGACAGGGAAAGATACGCAGTATTTT	CASSGPGTGKDTQYF
-	TRBV13	-	TRBJ1-2	TGTGCCAGCAGCCAGTTGACAGCCATCTATGGCTACACCTTC	CASSQLTAIYGYTF
few	TRBV6-5	TRBD1	TRBJ1-5	TGTGCCAGCAGACAAGACAGGGGGCTAAATCAGCCCCAGCATTTT	CASRQDRGLNQPQHF
once	TRBV9	-	TRBJ2-7	TGTGCCAGCAGCTTCCGGGACTCCTTCTACGAGCAGTACTTC	CASSFRDSFYEQYF
-	TRBV14	-	TRBJ1-1	TGTGCCAGCAGCCAAAGGGGGGGGAACACTGAAGCTTTCTTT	CASSQRGGNTEAFF
-	TRBV10-3	TRBD1	TRBJ2-7	TGTGCCATCAGGGACAGGGTCTCCTACGAGCAGTACTTC	CAIRDRVSYEQYF
few	TRBV10-3	TRBD1	TRBJ2-5	TGTGCCATCAGGACAGGGGACTCAGAGACCCAGTACTTC	CAIRTGDSETQYF
medium-sized	TRBV5-1	-	TRBJ1-1	TGCGCCAGCAGCTTGGGAGATACCACTGAAGCTTTCTTT	CASSLGDTTEAFF
few	TRBV5-4	-	TRBJ2-7	TGTGCCAGCAGCTTGGACAGGGACGAGCAGTACTTC	CASSLDRDEQYF
-	TRBV30	-	TRBJ1-1	TGTGCCTGGAGTAAGATGAGTAACACTGAAGCTTTCTTT	CAWSKMSNTEAFF
-	TRBV29-1	TRBD1	TRBJ1-2	TGCAGCGTCGCCGGACAGGGGGGTGGCTACACCTTC	CSVAGQGGGYTF
once	TRBV20-1	-	TRBJ1-1	TGCAGTGCTAGAGGTGAGGGATCTGCTTTCTTT	CSARGEGSAFF
-	TRBV4-1	TRBD2	TRBJ2-3	TGCGCCAGCAGCCAAGATGGGCAAGGTAGCGGGGGGTCCACAGATACGCAGTATTTT	CASSQDGQGSGGSTDTQYF
-	TRBV6-5	-	TRBJ1-2	TGTGCCAGCAGGTCACAGGGATTCTATGGCTACACCTTC	CASRSQGFYGYTF
-	TRBV5-4	-	TRBJ1-1	TGTGCCAGCAGCCAAACAGAGATGCATGAATCCTTCTTT	CASSQTEMHESFF
-	TRBV29-1	-	TRBJ2-3	TGCAGCGTCCGTGGACTGGCGGAAAGCACAGATACGCAGTATTTT	CSVRGLAESTDTQYF
-	TRBV10-3	-	TRBJ2-1	TGTGCCATCAGGACGGAGGGATCCTCGGGAAATGAGCAGTTCTTC	CAIRTEGSSGNEQFF
few	TRBV30	-	TRBJ1-1	TGTGGTCTGGGCGGAGGTGAAGCTTTCTTT	CGLGGGEAFF
-	TRBV29-1	TRBD1	TRBJ2-3	TGCAGCGTTAGAAACAGACCAGACAGGGTTGATACGCAGTATTTT	CSVRNRPDRVDTQYF
once	TRBV6-5	TRBD1	TRBJ1-3	TGTGCCAGCAGTTGGTCAGGACAGGCTGGAAACACCATATATTTT	CASSWSGQAGNTIYF
-	TRBV13	-	TRBJ1-1	TGTGCCAGCAGCTCCGGACATCTGAACACTGAAGCTTTCTTT	CASSSGHLNTEAFF
few	TRBV28	TRBD1	TRBJ1-2	TGTGCCAGCAGTTTAGGGACAGGGAATGGCTACACCTTC	CASSLGTGNGYTF
-	TRBV29-1	-	TRBJ1-2	TGCAGCGTTGGGACAAGCACTAACTATGGCTACACCTTC	CSVGTSTNYGYTF
few	TRBV25-1	TRBD1	TRBJ2-7	TGTGCCAGCAGTGATAGGGACAGCTACGAGCAGTACTTC	CASSDRDSYEQYF
-	TRBV29-1	-	TRBJ2-5	TGCAGCGTTGACGCGCAGGGTGGAGAGACCCAGTACTTC	CSVDAQGGETQYF
-	TRBV5-1	-	TRBJ2-5	TGCGCCAGCAGCTTGGTTTCCAACCAAGAGACCCAGTACTTC	CASSLVSNQETQYF
-	TRBV11-2	-	TRBJ1-1	TGTGCCAGCAGCTCTTTGGGGGGGAACACTGAAGCTTTCTTT	CASSSLGGNTEAFF
-	TRBV9	-	TRBJ2-3	TGTGCCAGCAGCGACAGGGTTACAGATACGCAGTATTTT	CASSDRVTDTQYF
-	TRBV11-3	TRBD1	TRBJ2-1	TGTGCCAGCAGCTTAAGGCGAGGGGACAGGGTTCGGTTCTTC	CASSLRRGDRVRFF
-	TRBV13	-	TRBJ1-4	TGTGCCAGCAGACAACAGGCGCCTAATGAAAAACTGTTTTTT	CASRQQAPNEKLFF
-	TRBV7-2	-	TRBJ1-2	TGTGCCAGCAGCTCTCAGGGCTCGGCTGACTATGGCTACACCTTC	CASSSQGSADYGYTF
few	TRBV18	-	TRBJ2-6	TGTGCCAGCTCACCAGGGCCCTTGGCCAACGTCCTGACTTTC	CASSPGPLANVLTF
-	TRBV29-1	-	TRBJ1-2	TGCAGCGTTGCCAGCTATGGCTACACCTTC	CSVASYGYTF